The 5 T cell receptor beta chains given below trace back to one sample, sequenced in a study of T cell repertoires in cytomegalovirus infection. TCRdb ran MiXCR on the reads and lists one entry per CDR3 protein. The table has more than 300,000 distinct CDR3 sequences, about 35% seen once. The antigens these receptors bind are not known. This specimen consisted of cultured PBMCs, obtained from culture after CMV antigen stimulation. The receptors come from a human donor in good health (CMV status not recorded). Some clones in this sample may be carry-over from other donors' samples.

The V call is TRBV7-9, the J call TRBJ2-1; D is perhaps TRBD2 (5 bases). V was trimmed by 1 base and J by 6 bases, leaving 16 bases between them. The CDR3 covers 16 residues. Germline CDR1 reads SEHNR; CDR2 reads FQNEAQ (reference sequence). CDR3 loop: CASSLGGSDRLNEQFF. The CDR3 bases are TGTGCCAGCAGCTTAGGAGGGAGCGATAGGCTCAATGAGCAGTTCTTC.

This clonotype was observed a few times. V usage is TRBV19 and J usage is TRBJ2-1; D is unresolved. CDR1 and CDR2 (germline): LNHDA, SQIVND (reference sequence). This CDR3 has 14 amino acids. Between the trimmed V and J ends, which lost 3 bases and 4 bases, there was a span of 10 bases. This chain's CDR3 is CASSIFMGYNEQFF. CDR3 nucleotides: TGTGCCAGTAGTATCTTCATGGGGTACAATGAGCAGTTCTTC.

The chain carries TRBV24-1 and TRBJ1-5; D possibly corresponds to TRBD1 (5 bases). The CDR3 sequence is 14 residues long. Trimming pared 9 bases from V and 1 base from J, leaving 12 bases between. CDR1 and CDR2 from the germline V gene are KGHDR and SFDVKD. CDR3 nucleotide sequence: TGTGCCACCGGGGGACGGGGGAGCAATCAGCCCCAGCATTTT. As protein: CATGGRGSNQPQHF.

The V call is TRBV12-3 or TRBV12-4, the J call TRBJ1-2; 7 bases line up with TRBD1. Germline trimming cut 5 bases from V and 5 bases from J; bases unmatched to any gene: 5. The CDR3 sequence is 13 residues long. The CDR3 DNA follows: TGTGCCAGCAGTCCAGTGACAGGGTATGGCTACACCTTC. Its translation: CASSPVTGYGYTF.

V and J are TRBV5-4 and TRBJ1-2; D unclear. This CDR3 region has 12 residues. Germline CDR1 SGHNT, CDR2 YYREEE (reference sequence). V was clipped by 3 bases and J by 6 bases, with 9 bases between them. The CDR3 spells CASSSGGDGYTF. The CDR3 nucleotides are TGTGCCAGCAGCTCGGGAGGCGATGGCTACACCTTC.